The rows below give T cell receptor beta chains drawn from one sample of a study of T cell repertoires in ileal Crohn's disease. The assay was immunoSEQ multiplex PCR, and TCRdb's table has in-frame clones only and misses some. The top ten hold roughly 16% of the sample, which has some 12,000 clones, about 82% seen once. The specimen was ileal tissue. The source is an adult with Crohn's disease. CDR3s include the opening cysteine and the closing phenylalanine or tryptophan. A D gene is named only where the DNA matches it firmly. Not all rows give a size; the values are once, few, many and, for expanded clones, a class.

CASISLGGQQYF TGTGCCAGCATCTCCCTGGGGGGTCAGCAGTACTTC NA TRBJ2-7 NA TRBV28
CASGGELIGTYSSYEQYF TGTGCCAGTGGAGGAGAATTGATCGGGACATATAGCTCCTACGAGCAGTACTTC NA TRBJ2-7 NA TRBV19
CASSGAGAETQYF TGTGCCAGCAGTGGGGCAGGAGCGGAGACCCAGTACTTC NA TRBJ2-5 NA TRBV28
CASSSSTGRMNTEAFF NA NA TRBJ1-1 NA TRBV6-5
CASSPTGGSYEQYF TGTGCCAGCTCGCCCACAGGGGGCTCCTACGAGCAGTACTTC NA TRBJ2-7 TRBD1 TRBV18
CASSEGQGPYGYTF TGTGCCAGCAGTGAAGGACAGGGGCCGTATGGCTACACCTTC NA TRBJ1-2 TRBD1 TRBV6-1
CASSLAPWGGWDTEAFF TGTGCCAGCAGCTTAGCCCCCTGGGGAGGGTGGGACACTGAAGCTTTCTTT NA TRBJ1-1 NA TRBV7-3
CASSSGPPGGSYEQYF TGTGCCAGCAGCTCCGGGCCACCCGGGGGGTCCTACGAGCAGTACTTC NA TRBJ2-7 TRBD2 TRBV7-9
CASSEPGQPYGYTF TGTGCCAGCAGTGAACCGGGACAGCCCTATGGCTACACCTTC NA TRBJ1-2 TRBD1 TRBV7-3
CASSYLRGTSKDTQYF TGTGCCAGCAGCTACCTGAGGGGGACTAGCAAAGATACGCAGTATTTT NA TRBJ2-3 TRBD2 TRBV7-6
CASYSPSGSRYEQFF TGTGCCAGCTACTCTCCTAGCGGGAGTCGCTATGAGCAGTTCTTC NA TRBJ2-1 TRBD2 TRBV6-1
CASSPRQGEYSGNTIYF TGTGCCAGCAGCCCTCGACAGGGGGAGTACTCTGGAAACACCATATATTTT NA TRBJ1-3 TRBD1 TRBV7-6
CASSFLYKAKNIQYF TGTGCCAGCAGTTTTCTCTATAAAGCCAAAAACATTCAGTACTTC NA TRBJ2-4 NA TRBV27
CASSRTGQSNQPQHF TGTGCCAGCAGTCGGACAGGGCAAAGCAATCAGCCCCAGCATTTT NA TRBJ1-5 TRBD1 TRBV27
CSGTTGYGYTF TGCAGTGGGACCACAGGGTATGGCTACACCTTC NA TRBJ1-2 NA TRBV20-1
CASSEGGLRNEQFF TGTGCCAGCAGTGAAGGAGGGTTGCGCAATGAGCAGTTCTTC once TRBJ2-1 NA TRBV6-1
CASRPSLTRGSGHRTDTQYF TGTGCCAGCCGACCGAGCCTAACCCGGGGATCCGGGCATCGCACAGATACGCAGTATTTT NA TRBJ2-3 NA TRBV21-1
CASSLDSRNTEAFF TGTGCCAGCAGCTTAGATTCGAGGAACACTGAAGCTTTCTTT NA TRBJ1-1 NA TRBV7-9
CASRGVPRETQYF TGTGCCAGCCGCGGCGTCCCCCGGGAGACCCAGTACTTC NA TRBJ2-5 NA TRBV19
CAWRTMGASTEAFF TGTGCCTGGAGGACTATGGGTGCGAGCACTGAAGCTTTCTTT NA TRBJ1-1 NA TRBV30
CASSQVTGGAIYEQYF TGCGCCAGCAGCCAAGTTACAGGGGGCGCGATCTACGAGCAGTACTTC NA TRBJ2-7 TRBD1 TRBV4-1
CASGLVSPTDTQYF TGTGCTAGTGGTTTGGTGAGTCCCACAGATACGCAGTATTTT NA TRBJ2-3 NA TRBV12-5